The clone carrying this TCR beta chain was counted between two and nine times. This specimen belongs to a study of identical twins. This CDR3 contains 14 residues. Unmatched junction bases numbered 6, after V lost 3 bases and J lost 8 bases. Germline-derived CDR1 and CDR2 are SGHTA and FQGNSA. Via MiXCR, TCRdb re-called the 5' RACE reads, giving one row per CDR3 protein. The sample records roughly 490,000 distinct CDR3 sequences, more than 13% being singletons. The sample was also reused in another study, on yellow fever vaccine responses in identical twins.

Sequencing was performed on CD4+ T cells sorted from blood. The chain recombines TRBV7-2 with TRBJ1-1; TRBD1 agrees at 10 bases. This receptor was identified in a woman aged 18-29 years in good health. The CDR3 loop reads CASSFGTGVVEAFF. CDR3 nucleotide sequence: TGTGCCAGCAGCTTTGGGACAGGGGTTGTGGAAGCTTTCTTT.